The sequence of this T cell receptor (beta chain) was determined in a study of primary melanoma T cells and metastatic recurrence. Study-wide background: Samples were primary melanomas of stage T2 to T4.

Study-wide points: Regardless of ulceration, mitotic rate or nodal disease, >20% T-cell fraction appeared protective.

As regards this clone: Its antigen remains unknown.

Generated by immunoSEQ multiplex PCR, the TCRdb table keeps only in-frame clones and is missing some. In the table there are about 470 clones, approximately 89% of which are singletons. Trimming took 7 bases from V and 4 from J; bases not matched to a gene: 6. Germline-derived CDR1 and CDR2 are MDHEN and SYDVKM. The CDR3 contains 13 residues. The chain has TRBV28 and TRBJ2-5, with 7 bases aligning to TRBD2. This sequence was found in a human donor with melanoma. The sequencing sample was made of melanoma tumor tissue. The CDR3 is CASMRGGVETQYF. The CDR3 DNA reads as TGTGCCAGCATGAGGGGAGGGGTAGAGACCCAGTACTTC.